This T cell receptor beta chain stems from a study of T-cell reconstitution after alpha-beta-depleted transplantation in children. The library targeted TCRbeta and was prepared with unique molecular identifiers. TCRdb called the PCR reads again in MiXCR, with one record for every CDR3 protein. This table has 600,000 to 700,000 distinct CDR3 sequences, roughly 15% appearing once. CDR3 size: 16 residues. V gave up 6 bases and J gave up 2 bases; unmatched junction bases: 10. CDR1 SGHTA and CDR2 FQGNSA come from the germline V gene. The sequenced sample was PBMCs from the stem cell graft donor, obtained from the stem cell graft. This sequence joins TRBV7-2 and TRBJ2-7, with 10 bases identical to TRBD2. The source of this sequence is a human donor who donated a stem cell graft to a child with acute myeloid leukemia. CDR3: CASSPQSGTSAYEQYF. CDR3 DNA: TGTGCCAGCAGTCCACAGTCCGGGACTAGCGCCTACGAGCAGTACTTC.